Detailed here is one T cell receptor (beta chain). Its antigen is currently unknown. This entry belongs to a study of cytomegalovirus exposure and HLA in healthy donors. The study ran its PCR with 60 Vbeta and 13 Jbeta primers. Under the authors' procedure: A later analysis tallied 80 million or so unique TCR beta chains, about 11 million of them shared. Here immunoSEQ multiplex PCR was the method, and the copy in TCRdb shows in-frame clones only, minus some. V, J and clone size are taken as reported in that table, and D and trimming were inferred from the DNA itself. The sample gives 180,000 or so clones, about 85% of which show up once; more than 1.1% is in the top ten. With V trimmed by 4 bases and J by 1 base, 9 bases remained unmatched. The germline V gene encodes CDR1 KGHSH and CDR2 LQKENI. CDR3 size: 16 residues. Findings and caveats of the study: Later analysis demonstrated an association between a missense DCLRE1C variant and TCR beta V- and J-gene trimming. Some public TCRs appeared in many individuals, while most sequences were rare.

V gene TRBV18 combines with J gene TRBJ1-1; TRBD1 matches 7 bases. The source is a girl between 5 and 17 years old in good health and CMV-seropositive. Sequencing was performed on PBMCs. The chain's CDR3 is CASSQSPGTANTEAFF. The CDR3 DNA is TGTGCCAGCTCACAGTCCCCCGGGACAGCGAACACTGAAGCTTTCTTT.